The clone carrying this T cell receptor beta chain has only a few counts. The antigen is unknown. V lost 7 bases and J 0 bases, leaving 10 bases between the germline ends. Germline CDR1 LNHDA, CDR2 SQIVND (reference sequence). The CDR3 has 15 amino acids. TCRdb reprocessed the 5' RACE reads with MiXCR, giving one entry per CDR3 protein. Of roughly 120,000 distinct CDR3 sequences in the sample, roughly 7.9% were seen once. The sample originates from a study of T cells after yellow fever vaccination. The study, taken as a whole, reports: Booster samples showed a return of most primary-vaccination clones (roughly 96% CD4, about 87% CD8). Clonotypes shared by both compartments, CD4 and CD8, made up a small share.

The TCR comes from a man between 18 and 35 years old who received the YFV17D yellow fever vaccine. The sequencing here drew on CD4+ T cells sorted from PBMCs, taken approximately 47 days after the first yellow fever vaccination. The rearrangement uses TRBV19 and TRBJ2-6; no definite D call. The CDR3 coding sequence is TGTGCCAGTATAGATTGGTACTCTGGGGCCAACGTCCTGACTTTC. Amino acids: CASIDWYSGANVLTF.